This TCR beta chain is from a study of tumor-infiltrating lymphocytes in primary liver carcinoma. Worth noting for this clonotype: A single base separates this from a much larger clone, so it may be a read error.

Using a constant-region primer together with ProtoScript II reverse transcriptase, TCR beta cDNA was made from roughly 520 ng of total RNA. Three nested multiplex PCR rounds, a slightly modified ARM-PCR, produced the libraries for TCR beta. The first two PCR rounds, nine to ten cycles each, used TRBV1-TRBV30 forward primers and a C-beta reverse primer. TCRdb itself ran the multiplex PCR reads through MiXCR, one entry per CDR3 protein. In the table there are some 200,000 distinct CDR3 sequences, almost 65% of which are singletons. Germline DNA was also extracted, and blood RNA derived from unsorted whole blood. CDR3 length: 16 residues. Germline CDR1 and CDR2: MNHEY and SVGEGT. Trimming removed 5 bases at V and 6 bases at J, with 19 bases between.

This chain connects TRBV6-2 or TRBV6-3 to TRBJ2-2; a possible D gene is TRBD2 (6 bases). Specimen: peripheral blood. This receptor was taken from a woman aged 55-75 years with primary liver carcinoma and hepatitis B virus infection. CDR3 DNA sequence: TGTGCCAGCAGTACCCCCGGGGCGGGGCTGGCCGGGGAGCTGTTTTTT. Translating it yields CASSTPGAGLAGELFF.